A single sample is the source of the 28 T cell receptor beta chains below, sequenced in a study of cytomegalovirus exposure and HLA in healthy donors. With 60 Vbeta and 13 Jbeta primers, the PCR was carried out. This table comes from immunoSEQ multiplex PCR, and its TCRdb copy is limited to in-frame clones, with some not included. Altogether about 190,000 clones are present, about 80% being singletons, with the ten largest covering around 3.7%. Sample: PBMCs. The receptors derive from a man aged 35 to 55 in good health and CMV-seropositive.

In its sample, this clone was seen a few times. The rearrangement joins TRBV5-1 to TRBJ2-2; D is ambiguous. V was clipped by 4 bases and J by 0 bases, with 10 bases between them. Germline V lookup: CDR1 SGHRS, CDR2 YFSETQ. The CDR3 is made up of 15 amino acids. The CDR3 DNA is TGCGCCAGCAGCATACAGTCTTCGAACACCGGGGAGCTGTTTTTT. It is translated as CASSIQSSNTGELFF.

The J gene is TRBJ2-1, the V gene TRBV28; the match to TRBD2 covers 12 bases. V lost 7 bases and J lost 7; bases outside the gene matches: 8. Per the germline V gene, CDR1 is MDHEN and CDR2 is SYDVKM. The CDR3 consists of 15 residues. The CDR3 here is CASTASGGARNEQFF. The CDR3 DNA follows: TGTGCCAGCACCGCTAGCGGGGGGGCCCGAAATGAGCAGTTCTTC.

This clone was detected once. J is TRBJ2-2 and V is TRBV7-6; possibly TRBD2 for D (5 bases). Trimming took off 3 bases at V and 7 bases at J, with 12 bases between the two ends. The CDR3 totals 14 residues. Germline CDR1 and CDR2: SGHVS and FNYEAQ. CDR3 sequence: CASSFGVAGGELFF. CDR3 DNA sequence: TGTGCCAGCAGCTTCGGGGTTGCAGGCGGGGAGCTGTTTTTT. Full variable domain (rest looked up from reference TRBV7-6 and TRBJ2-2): GAGVSQSPRYKVTKRGQDVALRCDPISGHVSLYWYRQALGQGPEFLTYFNYEAQQDKSGLPNDRFSAERPEGSISTLTIQRTEQRDSAMYRCASSFGVAGGELFFGEGSRLTVL.

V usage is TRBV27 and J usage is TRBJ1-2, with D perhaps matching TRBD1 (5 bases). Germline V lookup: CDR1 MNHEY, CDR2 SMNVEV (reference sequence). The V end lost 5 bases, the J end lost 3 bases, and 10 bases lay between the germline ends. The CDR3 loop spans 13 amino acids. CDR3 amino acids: CASSLGVDYGYTF. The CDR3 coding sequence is TGTGCCAGCAGTCTAGGGGTTGACTATGGCTACACCTTC.

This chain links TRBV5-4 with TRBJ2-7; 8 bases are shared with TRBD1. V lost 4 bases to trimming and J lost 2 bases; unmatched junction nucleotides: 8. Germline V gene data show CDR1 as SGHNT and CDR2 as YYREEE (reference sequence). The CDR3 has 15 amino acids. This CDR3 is CASSLGQGYTYEQYF. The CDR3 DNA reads TGTGCCAGCAGCCTAGGACAGGGCTATACCTACGAGCAGTACTTC.

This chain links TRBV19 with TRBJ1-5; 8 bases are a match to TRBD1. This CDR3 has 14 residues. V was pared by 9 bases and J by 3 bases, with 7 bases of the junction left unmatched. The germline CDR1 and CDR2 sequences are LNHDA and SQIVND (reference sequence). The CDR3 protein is CASSQTGANQPQHF. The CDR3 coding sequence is TGTGCCAGCAGTCAGACAGGGGCCAATCAGCCCCAGCATTTT.

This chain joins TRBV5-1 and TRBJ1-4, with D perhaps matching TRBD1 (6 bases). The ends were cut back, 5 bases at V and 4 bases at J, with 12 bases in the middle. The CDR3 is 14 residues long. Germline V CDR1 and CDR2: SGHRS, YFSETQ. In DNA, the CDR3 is TGCGCCAGCAGACCCACAGGGTTTAATGAAAAACTGTTTTTT. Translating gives CASRPTGFNEKLFF.

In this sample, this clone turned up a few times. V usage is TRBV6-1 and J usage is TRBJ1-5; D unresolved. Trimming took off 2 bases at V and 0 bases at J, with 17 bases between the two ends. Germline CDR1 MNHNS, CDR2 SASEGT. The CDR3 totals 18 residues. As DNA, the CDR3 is TGTGCCAGCAGTGAAAAGGCCGCGAATCTAGATAGCAATCAGCCCCAGCATTTT. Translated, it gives CASSEKAANLDSNQPQHF.

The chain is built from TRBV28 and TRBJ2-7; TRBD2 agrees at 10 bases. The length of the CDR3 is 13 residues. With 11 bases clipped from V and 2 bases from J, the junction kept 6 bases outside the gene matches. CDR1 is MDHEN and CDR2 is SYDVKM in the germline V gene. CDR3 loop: CASGAGGTYEQYF. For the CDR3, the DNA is TGTGCCTCTGGAGCGGGAGGGACCTACGAGCAGTACTTC.

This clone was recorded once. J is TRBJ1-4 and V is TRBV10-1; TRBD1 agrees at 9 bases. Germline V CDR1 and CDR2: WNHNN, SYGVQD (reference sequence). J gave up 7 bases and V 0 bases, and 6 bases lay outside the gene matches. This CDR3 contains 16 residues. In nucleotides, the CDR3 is TGCGCCAGCAGTGAGTCAGGGACAGGGAAAGGTGAAAAACTGTTTTTT. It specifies CASSESGTGKGEKLFF.

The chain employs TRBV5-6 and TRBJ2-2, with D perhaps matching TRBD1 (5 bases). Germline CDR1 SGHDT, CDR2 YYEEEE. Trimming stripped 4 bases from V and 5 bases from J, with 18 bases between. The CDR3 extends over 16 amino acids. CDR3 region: CASSLPGKGFTGELFF. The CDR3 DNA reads TGTGCCAGCAGCCTCCCCGGAAAGGGGTTTACCGGGGAGCTGTTTTTT.

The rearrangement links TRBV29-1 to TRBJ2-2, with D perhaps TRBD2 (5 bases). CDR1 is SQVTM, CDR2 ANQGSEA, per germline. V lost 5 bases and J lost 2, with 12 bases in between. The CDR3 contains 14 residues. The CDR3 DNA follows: TGCAGCGTTCTACCGGGATTAAACACCGGGGAGCTGTTTTTT. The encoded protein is CSVLPGLNTGELFF.

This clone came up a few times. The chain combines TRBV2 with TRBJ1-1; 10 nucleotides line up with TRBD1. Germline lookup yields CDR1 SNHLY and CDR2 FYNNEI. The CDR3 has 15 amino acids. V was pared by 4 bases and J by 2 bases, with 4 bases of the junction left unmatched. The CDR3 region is CASSVRTGGNTEAFF. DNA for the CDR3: TGTGCCAGCAGTGTACGGACAGGGGGAAACACTGAAGCTTTCTTT.

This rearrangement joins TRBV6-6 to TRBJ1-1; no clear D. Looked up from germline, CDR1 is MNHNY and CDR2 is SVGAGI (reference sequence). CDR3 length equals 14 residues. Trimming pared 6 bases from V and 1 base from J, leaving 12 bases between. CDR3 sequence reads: CASSSSTGNTEAFF. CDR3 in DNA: TGTGCCAGCAGCTCCTCCACTGGGAACACTGAAGCTTTCTTT.

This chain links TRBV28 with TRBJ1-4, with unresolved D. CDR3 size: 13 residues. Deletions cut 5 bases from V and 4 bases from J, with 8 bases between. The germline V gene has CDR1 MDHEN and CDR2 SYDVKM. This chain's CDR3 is CASSQRHNEKLFF. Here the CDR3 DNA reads TGTGCCAGCAGTCAGAGACATAATGAAAAACTGTTTTTT.

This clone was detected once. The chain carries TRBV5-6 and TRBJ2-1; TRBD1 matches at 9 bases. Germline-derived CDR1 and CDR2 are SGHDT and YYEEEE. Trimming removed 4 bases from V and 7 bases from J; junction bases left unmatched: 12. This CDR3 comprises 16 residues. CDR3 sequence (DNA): TGTGCCAGCAGCCTAGATGGACAGGGGCCAGTTAATGAGCAGTTCTTC. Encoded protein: CASSLDGQGPVNEQFF.

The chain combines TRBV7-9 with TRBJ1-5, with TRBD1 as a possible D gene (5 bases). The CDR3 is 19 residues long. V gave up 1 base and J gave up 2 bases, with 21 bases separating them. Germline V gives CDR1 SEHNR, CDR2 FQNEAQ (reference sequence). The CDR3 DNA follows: TGTGCCAGCAGCTTAGGGCATGGGGCGCAGGGAGGGGGCAATCAGCCCCAGCATTTT. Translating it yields CASSLGHGAQGGGNQPQHF.

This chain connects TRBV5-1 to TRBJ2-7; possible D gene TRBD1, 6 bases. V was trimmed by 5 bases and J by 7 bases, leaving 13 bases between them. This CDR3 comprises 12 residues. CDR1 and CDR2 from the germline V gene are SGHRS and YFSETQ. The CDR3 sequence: CASSQGWGEQYF. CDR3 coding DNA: TGCGCCAGCAGTCAGGGGTGGGGGGAGCAGTACTTC.

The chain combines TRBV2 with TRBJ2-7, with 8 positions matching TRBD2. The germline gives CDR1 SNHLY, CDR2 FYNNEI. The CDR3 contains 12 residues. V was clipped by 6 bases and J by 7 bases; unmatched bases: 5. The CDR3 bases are TGTGCCAGCAGGCCCCGGGGGGGGGAGCAGTACTTC. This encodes CASRPRGGEQYF.

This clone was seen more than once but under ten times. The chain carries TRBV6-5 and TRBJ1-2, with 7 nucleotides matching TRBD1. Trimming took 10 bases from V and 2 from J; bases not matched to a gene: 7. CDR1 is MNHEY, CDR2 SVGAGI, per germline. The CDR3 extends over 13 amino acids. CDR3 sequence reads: CATRGRDNYGYTF. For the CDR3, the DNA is TGTGCCACCAGGGGGAGGGACAACTATGGCTACACCTTC.

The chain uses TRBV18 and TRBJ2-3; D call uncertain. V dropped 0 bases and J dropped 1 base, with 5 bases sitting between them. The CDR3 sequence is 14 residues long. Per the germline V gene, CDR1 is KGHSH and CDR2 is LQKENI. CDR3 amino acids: CASSPPIGTDTQYF. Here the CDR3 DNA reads TGTGCCAGCTCACCACCTATCGGCACAGATACGCAGTATTTT.

CDR3 bases: TGCGCCAGCAGCCAACACGACCGGGGATCGCAGTATTTT. This codes for CASSQHDRGSQYF. The chain has TRBV4-1 and TRBJ2-3; TRBD2 might be the D (5 bases). V dropped 2 bases and J dropped 10 bases, with 13 bases sitting between them. The CDR3 is made up of 13 amino acids. CDR1 MGHRA and CDR2 YSYEKL come from the germline V gene.

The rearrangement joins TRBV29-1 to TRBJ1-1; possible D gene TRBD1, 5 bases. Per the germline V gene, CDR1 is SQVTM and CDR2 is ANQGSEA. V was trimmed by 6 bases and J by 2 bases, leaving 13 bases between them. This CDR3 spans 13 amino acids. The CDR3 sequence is CSVNRLENTEAFF. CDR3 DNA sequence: TGCAGCGTCAACAGGCTGGAAAACACTGAAGCTTTCTTT.

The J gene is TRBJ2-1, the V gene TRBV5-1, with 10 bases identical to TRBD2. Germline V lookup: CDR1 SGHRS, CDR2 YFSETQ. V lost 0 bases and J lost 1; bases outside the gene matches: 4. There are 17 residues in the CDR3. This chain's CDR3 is CASSLAPSGSSYNEQFF. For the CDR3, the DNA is TGCGCCAGCAGCTTGGCCCCTAGCGGGAGTTCCTACAATGAGCAGTTCTTC.

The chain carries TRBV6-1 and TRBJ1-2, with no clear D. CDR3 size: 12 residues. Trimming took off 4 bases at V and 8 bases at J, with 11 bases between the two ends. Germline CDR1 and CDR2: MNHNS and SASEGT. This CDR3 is CASSARSGGYTF. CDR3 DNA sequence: TGTGCCAGCAGTGCCCGCTCCGGGGGCTACACCTTC.

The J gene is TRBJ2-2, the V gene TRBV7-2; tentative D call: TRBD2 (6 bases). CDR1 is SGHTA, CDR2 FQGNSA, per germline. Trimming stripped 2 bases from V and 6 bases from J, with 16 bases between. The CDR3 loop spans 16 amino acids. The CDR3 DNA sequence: TGTGCCAGCAGCTTAAATCCCGGGAGAATCCCCGGGGAGCTGTTTTTT. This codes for CASSLNPGRIPGELFF.

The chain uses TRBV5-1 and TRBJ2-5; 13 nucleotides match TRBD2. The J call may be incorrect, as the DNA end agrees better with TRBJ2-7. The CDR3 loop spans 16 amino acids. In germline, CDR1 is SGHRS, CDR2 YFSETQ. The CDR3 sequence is CASSFGLAGDSYEQYF. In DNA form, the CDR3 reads TGCGCCAGCAGCTTCGGACTAGCGGGGGATTCCTACGAGCAGTACTTC.

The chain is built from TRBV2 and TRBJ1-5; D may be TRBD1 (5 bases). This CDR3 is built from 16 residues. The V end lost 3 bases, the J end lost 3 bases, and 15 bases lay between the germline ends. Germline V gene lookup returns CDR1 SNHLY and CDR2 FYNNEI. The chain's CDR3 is CASSEEGADHNQPQHF. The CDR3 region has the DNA TGTGCCAGCAGTGAGGAAGGGGCGGACCACAATCAGCCCCAGCATTTT.